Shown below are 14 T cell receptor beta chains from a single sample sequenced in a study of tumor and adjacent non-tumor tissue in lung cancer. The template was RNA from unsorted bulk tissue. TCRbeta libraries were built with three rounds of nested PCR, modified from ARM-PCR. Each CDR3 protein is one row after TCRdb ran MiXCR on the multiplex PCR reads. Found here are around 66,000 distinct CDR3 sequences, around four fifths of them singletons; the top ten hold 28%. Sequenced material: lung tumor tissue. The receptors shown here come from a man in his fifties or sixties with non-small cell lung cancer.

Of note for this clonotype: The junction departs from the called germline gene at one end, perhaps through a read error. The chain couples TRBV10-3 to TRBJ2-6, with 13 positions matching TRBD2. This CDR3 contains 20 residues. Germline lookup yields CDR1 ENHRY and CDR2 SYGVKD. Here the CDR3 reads CATSEHETSGRNSGANVLTF. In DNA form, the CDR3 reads TGTGCCACCAGTGAACATGAGACTAGCGGGAGGAATTCTGGGGCCAACGTCCTGACTTTC.

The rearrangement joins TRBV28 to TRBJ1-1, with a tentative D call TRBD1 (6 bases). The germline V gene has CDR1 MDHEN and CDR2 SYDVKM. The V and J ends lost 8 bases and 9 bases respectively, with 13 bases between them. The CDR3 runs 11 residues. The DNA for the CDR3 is TGTGCCAGCTCCCGGGACAAGAAAGCTTTCTTT. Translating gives CASSRDKKAFF.

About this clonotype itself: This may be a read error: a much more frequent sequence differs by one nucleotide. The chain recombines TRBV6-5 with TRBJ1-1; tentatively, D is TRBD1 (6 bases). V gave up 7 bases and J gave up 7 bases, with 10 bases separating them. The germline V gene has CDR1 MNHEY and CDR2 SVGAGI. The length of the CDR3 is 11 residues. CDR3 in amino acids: CASKGDNEAFF. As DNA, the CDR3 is TGTGCCAGCAAGGGGGACAATGAAGCTTTCTTT.

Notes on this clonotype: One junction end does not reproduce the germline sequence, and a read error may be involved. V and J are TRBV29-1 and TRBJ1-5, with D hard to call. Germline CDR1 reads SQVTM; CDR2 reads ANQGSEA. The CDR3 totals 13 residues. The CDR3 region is CSVISNGNQPQNF. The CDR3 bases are TGCAGCGTTATCAGCAATGGCAATCAGCCCCAGAATTTT.

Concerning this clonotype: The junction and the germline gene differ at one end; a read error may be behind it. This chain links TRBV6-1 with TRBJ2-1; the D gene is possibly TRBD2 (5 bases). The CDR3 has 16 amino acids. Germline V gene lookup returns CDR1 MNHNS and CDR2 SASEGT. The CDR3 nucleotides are TGTGCCAGCAGTGAGTCCGTGCGGTTTAGGAGGAATGAGCTGTTCTTC. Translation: CASSESVRFRRNELFF.

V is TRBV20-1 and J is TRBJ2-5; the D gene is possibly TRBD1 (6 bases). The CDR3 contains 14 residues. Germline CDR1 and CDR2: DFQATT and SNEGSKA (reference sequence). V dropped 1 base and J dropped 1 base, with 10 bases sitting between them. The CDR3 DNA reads TGCAGTGCTAGAGTCAGGGGTTCCCAAGAGACCCAGTACTTC. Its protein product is CSARVRGSQETQYF.

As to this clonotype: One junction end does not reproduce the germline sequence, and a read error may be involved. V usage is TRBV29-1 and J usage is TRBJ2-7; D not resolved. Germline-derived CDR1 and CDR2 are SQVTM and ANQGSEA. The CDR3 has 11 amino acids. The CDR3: CIVEVPYERYF. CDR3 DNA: TGCATCGTTGAGGTCCCCTACGAGCGGTACTTC.

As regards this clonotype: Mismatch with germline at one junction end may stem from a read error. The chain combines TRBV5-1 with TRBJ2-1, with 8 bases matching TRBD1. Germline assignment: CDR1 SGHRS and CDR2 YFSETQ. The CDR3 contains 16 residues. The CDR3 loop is CASSLATGGPGNGQFF. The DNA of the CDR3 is TGCGCCAGCAGCTTGGCCACAGGGGGTCCCGGGAATGGGCAGTTCTTC.

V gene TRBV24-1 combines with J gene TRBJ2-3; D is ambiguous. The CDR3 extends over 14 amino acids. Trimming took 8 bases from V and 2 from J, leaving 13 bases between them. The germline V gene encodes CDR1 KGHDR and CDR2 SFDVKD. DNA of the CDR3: TGTGCCACCAATGAGAGTACTTCCACAGATACGCAGTATTTT. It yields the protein CATNESTSTDTQYF.

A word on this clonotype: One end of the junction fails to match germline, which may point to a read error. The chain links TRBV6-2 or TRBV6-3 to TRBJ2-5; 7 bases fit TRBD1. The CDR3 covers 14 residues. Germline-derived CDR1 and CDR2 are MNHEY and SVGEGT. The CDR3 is CASSKGSGGETQYF. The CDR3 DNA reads TGTGCTAGCAGTAAAGGGTCAGGGGGAGAGACCCAGTACTTC.

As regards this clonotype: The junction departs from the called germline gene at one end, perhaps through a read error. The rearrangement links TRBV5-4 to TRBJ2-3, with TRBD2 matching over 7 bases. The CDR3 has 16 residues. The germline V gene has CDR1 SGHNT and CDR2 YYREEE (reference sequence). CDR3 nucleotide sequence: TGTGCCAGCAGCCATATCGAGCGGGAACCGGGAGATATGCAGTATTTT. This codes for CASSHIEREPGDMQYF.

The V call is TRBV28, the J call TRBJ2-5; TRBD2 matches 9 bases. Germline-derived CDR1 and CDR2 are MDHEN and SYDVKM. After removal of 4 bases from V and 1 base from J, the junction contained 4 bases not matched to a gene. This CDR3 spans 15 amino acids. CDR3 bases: TGTGCCAGCAGTTCGCTAGCGGGATCCCAAGAGACCCAGTACTTC. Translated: CASSSLAGSQETQYF.

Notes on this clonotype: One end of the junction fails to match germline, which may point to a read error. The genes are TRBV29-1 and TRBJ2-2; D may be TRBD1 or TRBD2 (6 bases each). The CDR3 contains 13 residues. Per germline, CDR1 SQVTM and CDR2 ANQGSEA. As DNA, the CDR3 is TGCAGCGTGGAGGGGGATAACACCGGGGAGCTGGTTTTT. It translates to CSVEGDNTGELVF.

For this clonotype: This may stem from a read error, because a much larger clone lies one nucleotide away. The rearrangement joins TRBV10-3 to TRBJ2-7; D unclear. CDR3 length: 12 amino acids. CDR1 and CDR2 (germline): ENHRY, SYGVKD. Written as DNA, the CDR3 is TGTGCCATCACTGAGTCGAGAGTAGAGCAGTACTTC. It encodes CAITESRVEQYF.